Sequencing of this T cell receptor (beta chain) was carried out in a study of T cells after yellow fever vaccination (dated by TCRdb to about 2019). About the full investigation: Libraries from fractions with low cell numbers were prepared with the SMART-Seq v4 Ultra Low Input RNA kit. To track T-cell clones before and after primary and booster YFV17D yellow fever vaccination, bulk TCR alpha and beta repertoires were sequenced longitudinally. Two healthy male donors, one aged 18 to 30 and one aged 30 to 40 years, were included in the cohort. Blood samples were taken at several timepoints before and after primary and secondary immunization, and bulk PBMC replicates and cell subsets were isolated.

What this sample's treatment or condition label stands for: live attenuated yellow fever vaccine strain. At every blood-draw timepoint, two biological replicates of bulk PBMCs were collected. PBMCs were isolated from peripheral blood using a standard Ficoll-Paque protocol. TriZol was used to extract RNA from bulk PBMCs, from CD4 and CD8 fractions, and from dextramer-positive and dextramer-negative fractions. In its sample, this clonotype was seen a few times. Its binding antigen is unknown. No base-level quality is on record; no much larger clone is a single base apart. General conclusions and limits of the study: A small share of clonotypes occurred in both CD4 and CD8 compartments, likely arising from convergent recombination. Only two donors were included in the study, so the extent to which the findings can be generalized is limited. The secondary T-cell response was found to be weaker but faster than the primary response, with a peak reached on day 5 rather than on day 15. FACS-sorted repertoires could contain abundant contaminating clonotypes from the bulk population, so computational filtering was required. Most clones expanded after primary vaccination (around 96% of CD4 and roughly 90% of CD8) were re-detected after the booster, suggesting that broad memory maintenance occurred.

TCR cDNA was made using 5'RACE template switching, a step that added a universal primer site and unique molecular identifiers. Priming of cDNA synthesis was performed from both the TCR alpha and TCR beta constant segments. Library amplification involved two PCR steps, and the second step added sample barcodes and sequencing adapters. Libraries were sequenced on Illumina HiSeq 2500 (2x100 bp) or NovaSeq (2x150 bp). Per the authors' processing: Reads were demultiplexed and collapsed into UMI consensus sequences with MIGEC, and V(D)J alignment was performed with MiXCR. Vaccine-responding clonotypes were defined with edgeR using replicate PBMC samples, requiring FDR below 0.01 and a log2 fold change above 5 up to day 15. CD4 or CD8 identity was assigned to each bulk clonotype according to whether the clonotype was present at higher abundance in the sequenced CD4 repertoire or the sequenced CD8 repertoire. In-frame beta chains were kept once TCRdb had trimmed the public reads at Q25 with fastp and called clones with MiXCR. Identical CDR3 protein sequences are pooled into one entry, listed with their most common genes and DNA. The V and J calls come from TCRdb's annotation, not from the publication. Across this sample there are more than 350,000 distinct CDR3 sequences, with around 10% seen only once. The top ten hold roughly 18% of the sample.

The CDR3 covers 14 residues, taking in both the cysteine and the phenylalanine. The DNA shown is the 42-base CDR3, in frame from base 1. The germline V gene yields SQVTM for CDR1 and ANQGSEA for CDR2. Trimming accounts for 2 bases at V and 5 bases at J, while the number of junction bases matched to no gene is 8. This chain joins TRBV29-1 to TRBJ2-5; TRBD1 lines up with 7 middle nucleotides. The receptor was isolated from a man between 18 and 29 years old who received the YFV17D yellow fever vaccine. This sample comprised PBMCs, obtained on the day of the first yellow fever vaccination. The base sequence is TGCAGCGTTGAATGGATAGGGGGCGGGGAGACCCAGTACTTC. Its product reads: CSVEWIGGGETQYF.